Following are 32 T cell receptor beta chains from one sample sequenced in a study of T cells in Graves' hyperthyroidism and ophthalmopathy. Amplification yielded TCR beta CDR3 regions, with RNA transcripts as the source. First-round RT-PCR with HTBI primers amplified the TCR CDR3 region. TCRdb processed the multiplex PCR reads anew with MiXCR; each CDR3 protein has one entry. The sample consists of under 400,000 distinct CDR3 sequences, about 12% of them appearing once. Material for sequencing was blood. All receptors derive from a woman between 18 and 29 years old with Graves' hyperthyroidism.

This clonotype was seen repeatedly, ten times or more. The chain carries TRBV5-5 and TRBJ2-1, with TRBD2 matching over 8 bases. CDR1 and CDR2 from the germline V gene are SGHKS and YYEKEE (reference sequence). The CDR3 is 14 amino acids. The CDR3 is CASSSGGGFNEQFF. CDR3 bases: TGTGCGTCCAGCTCGGGGGGGGGGTTCAATGAGCAGTTCTTC. Supplemented by reference TRBV5-5 and TRBJ2-1, the full variable domain reads DAGVTQSPTHLIKTRGQQVTLRCSPISGHKSVSWYQQVLGQGPQFIFQYYEKEERGRGNFPDRFSARQFPNYSSELNVNALLLGDSALYLCASSSGGGFNEQFFGPGTRLTVL.

This clonotype was counted many times. J is TRBJ1-1 and V is TRBV11-2; D possibly corresponds to TRBD1 (5 bases). This CDR3 spans 15 amino acids. V shed 2 bases and J shed 3 bases, with 13 bases lying between them. CDR1 SGHAT and CDR2 FQNNGV come from the germline V gene. CDR3 nucleotides: TGTGCCAGCAGCTTAATACGGGGCGCATACACTGAAGCTTTCTTT. It encodes CASSLIRGAYTEAFF.

This clonotype was seen more than once but under ten times. The rearrangement joins TRBV20-1 to TRBJ2-5; D is uncertain. With 6 bases removed from V and 4 bases from J, the gap between germline ends came to 9 bases. CDR3 length equals 11 residues. In germline, CDR1 is DFQATT, CDR2 SNEGSKA (reference sequence). DNA for the CDR3: TGCAGTGCAATAATTGGAGAGACCCAGTACTTC. It codes for CSAIIGETQYF.

This clonotype was recorded many times. This chain uses TRBV6-5 with TRBJ1-3; D is unresolved. Germline CDR1 MNHEY, CDR2 SVGAGI. V was shortened by 6 bases and J by 4 bases, with 4 bases between the two germline ends. The CDR3 covers 11 residues. This chain's CDR3 is CASRSGNTIYF. The CDR3 DNA reads as TGTGCCAGCAGGAGCGGAAACACCATATATTTT.

This chain connects TRBV28 to TRBJ2-2; TRBD1 aligns across 12 bases. The junction had 7 bases not matched to a gene; V was cut back by 8 bases and J by 0 bases. This CDR3 region has 17 residues. Germline-derived CDR1 and CDR2 are MDHEN and SYDVKM. In DNA, the CDR3 is TGTGCCAGCGGGGGACAGGGGGCTAGTGCGAACACCGGGGAGCTGTTTTTT. It translates to CASGGQGASANTGELFF. The full variable domain, rest sourced from reference TRBV28 and TRBJ2-2, is DVKVTQSSRYLVKRTGEKVFLECVQDMDHENMFWYRQDPGLGLRLIYFSYDVKMKEKGDIPEGYSVSREKKERFSLILESASTNQTSMYLCASGGQGASANTGELFFGEGSRLTVL.

In this sample, this clonotype turned up once. CDR3 DNA: TGCAGCGTTGAGGGGGGGCGGGCTAAAGAGACCCAGTACTTC. This translates into CSVEGGRAKETQYF. The chain is built from TRBV29-1 and TRBJ2-5; perhaps TRBD2 as D (7 bases). CDR1 SQVTM and CDR2 ANQGSEA come from the germline V gene. V lost 3 bases to trimming and J lost 3 bases, with 14 bases between them. The length of the CDR3 is 14 residues.

To note about this clonotype: This may come from a read error, since a much larger clone is one base off. This rearrangement joins TRBV18 to TRBJ1-2, with D maybe TRBD1 (5 bases). CDR3 length equals 15 residues. The germline gives CDR1 KGHSH, CDR2 LQKENI. V was shortened by 3 bases and J by 4 bases, with 15 bases between the two germline ends. CDR3: CASSPVSQGGYGYTF. The CDR3 bases are TGTGCCAGCTCACCGGTCAGCCAGGGAGGCTATGGCTACACCTTC.

This clonotype was recorded at least ten times. The CDR3 DNA reads TGTGCCAGCAGTCCAACTGCCACAGGGGGCGCGTACTTC. Translated: CASSPTATGGAYF. This chain joins TRBV28 and TRBJ2-4, with 9 bases identical to TRBD1. This CDR3 contains 13 residues. From germline, CDR1 is MDHEN and CDR2 SYDVKM. J was trimmed by 15 bases and V by 5 bases; bases with no gene match: 11.

This clonotype was seen repeatedly, ten times or more. The chain employs TRBV5-1 and TRBJ2-3; D perhaps matches TRBD1 (6 bases). V gave up 1 base and J gave up 3 bases, with 21 bases separating them. CDR1 and CDR2 (germline): SGHRS, YFSETQ. The CDR3 runs to 18 residues. CDR3 loop: CASSLRPGAFDRTDTQYF. CDR3 in DNA: TGCGCCAGCAGCTTGAGGCCAGGGGCCTTCGATAGGACAGATACGCAGTATTTT.

This clonotype was recorded a few times. The rearrangement links TRBV19 to TRBJ2-1; no definite D call. From germline, CDR1 is LNHDA and CDR2 SQIVND (reference sequence). V lost 3 bases, J lost 4 bases, and 7 bases lay in between. The CDR3 is 13 residues long. CDR3 in DNA: TGTGCCAGTAGTATCGGGCTTTACAATGAGCAGTTCTTC. Translated: CASSIGLYNEQFF.

This clonotype showed up many times. The CDR3 here is CASSLQGLSSPLHF. Here the CDR3 DNA reads TGTGCCAGCAGTTTACAGGGGTTGAGTTCACCCCTCCACTTT. The V and J genes are TRBV27 and TRBJ1-6, with D possibly TRBD1 on 6 matching bases. CDR3 length: 14 amino acids. Looked up from germline, CDR1 is MNHEY and CDR2 is SMNVEV (reference sequence). V lost 2 bases to trimming and J lost 9 bases, with 11 bases between them.

This clonotype appeared many times. The chain combines TRBV5-5 with TRBJ1-2; TRBD1 is a possible D gene (5 bases). Germline V gene lookup returns CDR1 SGHKS and CDR2 YYEKEE (reference sequence). V lost 4 bases and J lost 7, with 17 bases in between. The length of the CDR3 is 14 residues. The CDR3 coding sequence is TGTGCCAGCAGCGAAAGGGGCGGGAGGGCTGGCTACACCTTC. This gives the protein CASSERGGRAGYTF.

This clonotype was seen a few times. The rearrangement joins TRBV7-6 to TRBJ2-1, with 9 nucleotides matching TRBD1. The V segment lost 1 base and the J segment 6 bases; nucleotides outside the gene matches: 10. From germline, CDR1 is SGHVS and CDR2 FNYEAQ. The CDR3 is 17 residues long. The CDR3: CASSLGLGQGLRNEQFF. In DNA, the CDR3 is TGTGCCAGCAGCTTAGGACTGGGACAGGGTTTGCGCAATGAGCAGTTCTTC.

This clonotype has a count of ten or more. The chain carries TRBV28 and TRBJ2-1; the D gene could be TRBD1 or TRBD2 (5 bases each). The germline CDR1 and CDR2 sequences are MDHEN and SYDVKM. Trimming left V 4 bases short and J 6 bases short, with 16 bases between. This CDR3 contains 15 residues. The CDR3 DNA is TGTGCCAGCAGTTACTTGTCGGGGCCTGGCAATGAGCAGTTCTTC. This gives the protein CASSYLSGPGNEQFF.

In this sample, this clonotype turned up many times. The chain links TRBV27 to TRBJ2-5, with D unresolved. The CDR3 covers 16 residues. V dropped 3 bases and J dropped 1 base, with 15 bases sitting between them. The germline CDR1 and CDR2 sequences are MNHEY and SMNVEV (reference sequence). The CDR3 loop is CASSLVGGRVQETQYF. CDR3 coding DNA: TGTGCCAGCAGTTTGGTTGGCGGTCGAGTCCAAGAGACCCAGTACTTC.

This clonotype was seen more than once but under ten times. The V gene is TRBV4-3, the J gene TRBJ2-1; D gene ambiguous. V lost 0 bases to trimming and J lost 9 bases, with 9 bases between them. The CDR3 is made up of 13 amino acids. In germline, CDR1 is LGHNA, CDR2 YSLEER. The CDR3 spells CASSQDPSPEQFF. CDR3 DNA sequence: TGCGCCAGCAGCCAAGATCCAAGCCCTGAGCAGTTCTTC.

This clonotype was seen repeatedly, ten times or more. V is TRBV2 and J is TRBJ2-2; either TRBD1 or TRBD2 may fit D (5 bases each). V dropped 8 bases and J dropped 8 bases, with 9 bases sitting between them. The CDR3 contains 11 residues. Germline values: CDR1 SNHLY, CDR2 FYNNEI. The CDR3: CASEGSGELFF. For the CDR3, the DNA is TGTGCCAGCGAGGGGTCGGGGGAGCTGTTTTTT.

This clonotype occurred many times. This chain links TRBV30 with TRBJ1-2; D is unclear. Trimming stripped 0 bases from V and 4 bases from J, with 9 bases between. CDR3 length equals 13 residues. Germline CDR1 GTSNPN, CDR2 SVGIG (reference sequence). CDR3 in DNA: TGTGCCTGGAGTGTTTCGGAACGCTATGGCTACACCTTC. It translates to CAWSVSERYGYTF.

This clonotype has a count of ten or more. The J gene is TRBJ2-5, the V gene TRBV18; 7 bases map to TRBD2. This CDR3 is built from 13 residues. The ends lost 7 bases at V and 5 bases at J; junction bases unmatched: 7. Germline assignment: CDR1 KGHSH and CDR2 LQKENI. The CDR3 DNA is TGTGCCAGCTTACGTAGCGGGTCGGAGACCCAGTACTTC. Translation: CASLRSGSETQYF. Using reference TRBV18 and TRBJ2-5 for the parts outside the CDR3, the full variable domain is NAGVMQNPRHLVRRRGQEARLRCSPMKGHSHVYWYRQLPEEGLKFMVYLQKENIIDESGMPKERFSAEFPKEGPSILRIQQVVRGDSAAYFCASLRSGSETQYFGPGTRLLVL.

This clonotype was counted many times. The chain carries TRBV20-1 and TRBJ1-5; D may be TRBD1 (5 bases). The CDR3 sequence is 13 residues long. The germline V and J ends were trimmed by 0 bases and 5 bases, with 8 bases remaining between them. Germline V gene data show CDR1 as DFQATT and CDR2 as SNEGSKA (reference sequence). This CDR3 is CSARDDRDQPQHF. The CDR3 coding sequence is TGCAGTGCTAGAGATGACAGAGATCAGCCCCAGCATTTT.

This clonotype was observed many times. The CDR3 region is CSAWIDYGYTF. CDR3 bases: TGCAGTGCGTGGATCGACTATGGCTACACCTTC. The genes are TRBV20-1 and TRBJ1-2; no reliable D call. V dropped 6 bases and J dropped 3 bases, with 8 bases sitting between them. The CDR3 consists of 11 residues. The germline gives CDR1 DFQATT, CDR2 SNEGSKA (reference sequence).

The table lists this clonotype with many counts. This chain connects TRBV5-1 to TRBJ2-7; D unclear. V lost 1 base, J lost 4 bases, and 9 bases lay in between. CDR1 SGHRS and CDR2 YFSETQ come from the germline V gene. This CDR3 is built from 13 residues. The CDR3 sequence is CASSLPPNYEQYF. DNA of the CDR3: TGCGCCAGCAGCTTGCCTCCTAATTACGAGCAGTACTTC.

As to this clonotype: The germline gene is not matched at one end of the junction; a read error may be the cause. The chain uses TRBV7-7 and TRBJ2-5; no reliable D call. The CDR3 consists of 13 residues. The germline V gene has CDR1 SSHAT and CDR2 FNYEAQ (reference sequence). CDR3 residues: CASSFNRRETQYF. The CDR3 region has the DNA TGTGCTAGCAGCTTCAACCGCCGGGAGACCCAGTACTTC.

The table lists this clonotype with many counts. The chain links TRBV19 to TRBJ2-7, with 7 bases aligning to TRBD1. Germline CDR1 and CDR2: LNHDA and SQIVND (reference sequence). This CDR3 is built from 16 residues. V lost 4 bases, J lost 0 bases, and 9 bases stayed unmatched. The CDR3 is CASSTGQPKGSYEQYF. CDR3 DNA sequence: TGTGCCAGTAGTACGGGACAGCCCAAGGGCTCCTACGAGCAGTACTTC. The entire variable domain, with the rest obtained from reference TRBV19 and TRBJ2-7, is as follows: DGGITQSPKYLFRKEGQNVTLSCEQNLNHDAMYWYRQDPGQGLRLIYYSQIVNDFQKGDIAEGYSVSREKKESFPLTVTSAQKNPTAFYLCASSTGQPKGSYEQYFGPGTRLTVT.

This chain joins TRBV10-3 and TRBJ1-4; TRBD1 aligns across 12 bases. This CDR3 is built from 18 residues. Germline CDR1 is ENHRY and CDR2 is SYGVKD. The J segment lost 1 base and the V segment lost 6 bases, leaving 9 bases of the junction unmatched. This CDR3 is CAISERDRGPLTNEKLFF. The CDR3 coding sequence is TGTGCCATCAGCGAGAGGGACAGGGGGCCGCTAACTAATGAAAAACTGTTTTTT.

Of note for this clonotype: Given a much more abundant clone one base away, this may be a read error. V and J are TRBV7-2 and TRBJ2-7; D is ambiguous. This CDR3 spans 15 amino acids. The germline gives CDR1 SGHTA, CDR2 FQGNSA. CDR3 DNA sequence: TGTGCCAGCACCTTAGGGCAGCAGCTAGGGTACGAGCAGTACTTC. This gives the protein CASTLGQQLGYEQYF.

This clonotype came up a few times. One base away lies a much larger clone, so this may be a sequencing read error. The chain has TRBV20-1 and TRBJ2-7; no reliable D call. TRBJ2-1 explains the end of the DNA better; the J call may be wrong. Germline values: CDR1 DFQATT, CDR2 SNEGSKA (reference sequence). This CDR3 spans 13 amino acids. The CDR3 region is CSATNYGEYEQFF. As DNA, the CDR3 is TGCAGTGCAACCAACTATGGGGAATACGAGCAGTTCTTC.

This clonotype was counted many times. V gene TRBV28 combines with J gene TRBJ1-5, with no clear D. This CDR3 is built from 16 residues. Trimming removed 8 bases from V and 1 base from J, with 18 bases in between. From germline, CDR1 is MDHEN and CDR2 SYDVKM. CDR3 DNA: TGTGCCAGCCTCGTCGACGGGTCTGGAAGCAATCAGCCCCAGCATTTT. Translating it yields CASLVDGSGSNQPQHF.

This clonotype has a count of ten or more. The chain combines TRBV29-1 with TRBJ2-3; weak D call: TRBD1 (6 bases). The CDR3 is made up of 15 amino acids. Deletions cut 2 bases from V and 4 bases from J, with 16 bases between. Germline-derived CDR1 and CDR2 are SQVTM and ANQGSEA. CDR3 protein: CSVEIGTTGSDTQYF. The CDR3 bases are TGCAGCGTTGAAATCGGGACAACGGGGTCAGATACGCAGTATTTT.

Of note for this clonotype: A much larger clone lies a single base off, so this may be a read error. V is TRBV27 and J is TRBJ2-5; tentative D call: TRBD2 (6 bases). The CDR3 runs 16 residues. CDR1 MNHEY and CDR2 SMNVEV come from the germline V gene (reference sequence). As DNA, the CDR3 is TGTGCCAGCAGTCCACCTAGACTAGTGTACCAAGAGACCCAGCACTTC. Translating it yields CASSPPRLVYQETQHF.

This clonotype was seen ten or more times. The chain combines TRBV2 with TRBJ1-1; D unclear. Trimming shortened V by 0 bases and J by 2 bases, and 7 bases separated the two germline ends. Germline CDR1 SNHLY, CDR2 FYNNEI. The CDR3 loop spans 14 amino acids. As DNA, the CDR3 is TGTGCCAGCAGTGAAGCTTGGGGAAACACTGAAGCTTTCTTT. Protein sequence: CASSEAWGNTEAFF.

This rearrangement joins TRBV7-2 to TRBJ1-2; D not certain. The CDR3 consists of 16 residues. Trimming removed 5 bases at V and 1 base at J, with 17 bases between. Germline CDR1 reads SGHTA; CDR2 reads FQGNSA. This CDR3 reads CASSVDPLLYNYGYTF. CDR3 nucleotides: TGTGCCAGCAGCGTCGACCCCCTTTTGTATAACTATGGCTACACCTTC.